This T cell receptor beta chain was captured in a study of cytomegalovirus exposure and HLA in healthy donors. Overall study findings and caveats: Later on, an analysis showed TCR association rates differing by HLA locus, with DRB1 the most and HLA-C the fewest. In a later analysis, TCR beta V- and J-gene trimming was associated with a missense DCLRE1C variant.

Donors were nominally healthy when sampled, though unrecorded immune exposures were likely. The germline V gene encodes CDR1 SQVTM and CDR2 ANQGSEA. Trimming pared 0 bases from V and 1 base from J, leaving 12 bases between. CDR3 length equals 15 residues. The PCR ran on 60 Vbeta and 13 Jbeta primers. Profiling relied on immunoSEQ multiplex PCR, and the TCRdb table lists in-frame clones only, not all of them. The table lists 150,000 to 200,000 clones, 80% of them singletons. Worth noting for this clone: Its antigen is still unknown.

The rearrangement uses TRBV29-1 and TRBJ1-1, with D perhaps TRBD1 (6 bases). Sequenced material: PBMCs. This receptor was identified in a man aged 30 to 39 in good health and CMV-seronegative. The DNA for the CDR3 is TGCAGCGTTGAAGATGGGGAGGGGGGGAACACTGAAGCTTTCTTT. Its translation is CSVEDGEGGNTEAFF.